The 31 T cell receptor beta chains below all came from one sample that was sequenced in a study of T-cell reconstitution after alpha-beta-depleted transplantation in children. Unique molecular identifiers were incorporated during preparation of the TCRbeta library. MiXCR, applied by TCRdb to the PCR reads, yields one record per CDR3 protein. This table has 400,000 to 450,000 distinct CDR3 sequences, about 45% appearing once. The source material was PBMCs, sampled before TCRalphabeta/CD19-depleted stem cell transplant. These receptor sequences come from a girl aged 2-15 years with aplastic anemia, due to receive a stem cell transplant.

The CDR3 nucleotides read TGTGCCAGCAGCTTGTACGAACTAGCGGAATCCAATGAGCAGTTCTTC. Translated, it gives CASSLYELAESNEQFF. The gene calls are TRBV5-6 and TRBJ2-1, with TRBD2 identical over 8 bases. The CDR3 sequence is 16 residues long. Germline V gives CDR1 SGHDT, CDR2 YYEEEE. The trim removed 1 base at V and 6 bases at J, leaving 9 bases unmatched.

This clonotype was detected ten times or more. The chain recombines TRBV20-1 with TRBJ2-1; D is unresolved. V shed 2 bases and J shed 7 bases, with 0 bases lying between them. Per the germline V gene, CDR1 is DFQATT and CDR2 is SNEGSKA (reference sequence). The length of the CDR3 is 9 residues. CDR3: CSARNEQFF. The CDR3, as DNA: TGCAGTGCTAGAAATGAGCAGTTCTTC.

A few counts support this clonotype. This chain connects TRBV11-2 to TRBJ2-7; 8 nucleotides agree with TRBD1. CDR3 length: 16 residues. The germline CDR1 and CDR2 sequences are SGHAT and FQNNGV. J gave up 2 bases and V 5 bases, and 11 bases lay outside the gene matches. CDR3 loop: CASSPLQRTGPYEQYF. The CDR3 region has the DNA TGTGCCAGCAGCCCACTCCAACGGACAGGGCCCTACGAGCAGTACTTC.

In this sample, this clonotype turned up many times. This chain uses TRBV6-5 with TRBJ2-7, with D tentatively TRBD2 (6 bases). The ends were cut back, 0 bases at V and 0 bases at J, with 15 bases in the middle. Germline CDR1 is MNHEY and CDR2 is SVGAGI. The CDR3 runs 17 residues. CDR3 sequence reads: CASSYSNPGVGSYEQYF. CDR3 DNA sequence: TGTGCCAGCAGTTACTCGAATCCGGGAGTGGGCTCCTACGAGCAGTACTTC.

The chain has TRBV20-1 and TRBJ2-1; TRBD2 matches 12 bases. This CDR3 has 14 residues. Trimming cost V 3 bases and J 8 bases; bases outside gene matches: 5. Germline V gives CDR1 DFQATT, CDR2 SNEGSKA (reference sequence). The CDR3 region has the DNA TGCAGTGCTAGTCTAGCGGGGGGGCACTATGAGCAGTTCTTC. It encodes CSASLAGGHYEQFF.

V and J are TRBV20-1 and TRBJ2-1; 7 nucleotides agree with TRBD2. This CDR3 is 13 amino acids long. Trimming at V came to 7 bases and at J to 3 bases, leaving 6 bases not matched to a gene. Germline CDR1 is DFQATT and CDR2 is SNEGSKA (reference sequence). The CDR3 nucleotides are TGCAGTGTTAATCAGCGGGGCTACAATGAGCAGTTCTTC. Amino acid sequence: CSVNQRGYNEQFF.

This clonotype appeared many times. V usage is TRBV12-3 or TRBV12-4 and J usage is TRBJ2-3; D not certain. V lost 6 bases and J 3 bases, leaving 10 bases between the germline ends. This CDR3 has 13 residues. This chain's CDR3 is CASSPWGTDTQYF. CDR3 bases: TGTGCCAGCAGCCCGTGGGGAACAGATACGCAGTATTTT.

The J gene is TRBJ2-1, the V gene TRBV29-1, with TRBD1 matching 8 bases. Per germline, CDR1 SQVTM and CDR2 ANQGSEA. CDR3 length: 10 residues. V was pared by 7 bases and J by 10 bases, with 3 bases of the junction left unmatched. The CDR3 loop reads CSATGVEQFF. CDR3 DNA: TGCAGCGCGACAGGGGTGGAGCAGTTCTTC.

Only a few counts were recorded for this clonotype. Here the CDR3 reads CASSLPGPDEKLFF. CDR3 nucleotide sequence: TGTGCCAGCAGCTTACCCGGGCCAGATGAAAAACTGTTTTTT. V gene TRBV7-9 combines with J gene TRBJ1-4; D is unclear. Trimming pared 2 bases from V and 6 bases from J, leaving 10 bases between. CDR1 and CDR2 from the germline V gene are SEHNR and FQNEAQ (reference sequence). The CDR3 is 14 residues long.

The DNA for the CDR3 is TGTGCCAGCAGTTTATTTCCCGGAAACATTCAGTACTTC. Translated, it gives CASSLFPGNIQYF. This chain links TRBV12-3 or TRBV12-4 with TRBJ2-4; no clear D gene. This CDR3 has 13 residues. Trimming cost V 2 bases and J 6 bases, with 8 bases left between them.

As for this clonotype: A read error is possible here, since a much larger clone lies one base away. J is TRBJ2-1 and V is TRBV4-1; D remains ambiguous. The germline gives CDR1 MGHRA, CDR2 YSYEKL. The CDR3 loop spans 15 amino acids. CDR3 nucleotides: TGCGCCAGCAGCCAAGTAACTCAGAAATACAATGAGCGGTTCTTC. Its protein product is CASSQVTQKYNERFF.

J is TRBJ2-1 and V is TRBV10-3; a weak D match, TRBD2 (6 bases). V lost 2 bases and J 5 bases, leaving 10 bases between the germline ends. The CDR3 extends over 14 amino acids. Per the germline V gene, CDR1 is ENHRY and CDR2 is SYGVKD. Here the CDR3 reads CAISEDLAHNEQFF. DNA of the CDR3: TGTGCCATCAGTGAGGACCTAGCGCACAATGAGCAGTTCTTC.

The rearrangement links TRBV27 to TRBJ2-7, with TRBD2 as a possible D gene (6 bases). CDR1 and CDR2 from the germline V gene are MNHEY and SMNVEV (reference sequence). This CDR3 comprises 14 residues. Trimming left V 4 bases short and J 9 bases short, with 19 bases between. Here the CDR3 reads CASSYRATAEGQYF. The DNA for the CDR3 is TGTGCCAGCAGTTACCGGGCCACAGCGGAGGGGCAGTACTTC.

The V and J genes are TRBV7-9 and TRBJ1-2, with 9 bases fitting TRBD1. The CDR3 loop spans 15 amino acids. J was trimmed by 3 bases and V by 5 bases; bases with no gene match: 7. The germline V gene encodes CDR1 SEHNR and CDR2 FQNEAQ (reference sequence). The CDR3 loop is CASSVPGQGYYGYTF. The DNA of the CDR3 is TGTGCCAGCAGCGTACCGGGACAGGGCTACTATGGCTACACCTTC.

The V call is TRBV28, the J call TRBJ2-1; 8 bases align to TRBD2. This CDR3 region has 14 residues. The germline gives CDR1 MDHEN, CDR2 SYDVKM. V shed 3 bases and J 7 bases; nucleotides not matched to a gene: 5. DNA of the CDR3: TGTGCCAGCAGTTTGACTAGCGCCAGTAATGAGCAGTTCTTC. This encodes CASSLTSASNEQFF.

A few counts support this clonotype. The chain's CDR3 is CASSLSINTEAFF. The CDR3 bases are TGTGCCAGCAGTTTATCGATTAACACTGAAGCTTTCTTT. The gene calls are TRBV27 and TRBJ1-1; D is undetermined. Trimming cost V 0 bases and J 2 bases, with 4 bases left between them. The CDR3 runs to 13 residues. Germline loops: CDR1 MNHEY, CDR2 SMNVEV (reference sequence).

This clonotype was seen only once. This chain uses TRBV10-2 with TRBJ1-4; D remains ambiguous. The V and J ends lost 6 bases and 7 bases respectively, with 18 bases between them. The V gene's germline CDR1 is WSHSY and CDR2 SAAADI. CDR3 length: 15 amino acids. The CDR3 sequence: CASSVFAGSGEKLFF. CDR3 DNA sequence: TGCGCCAGCAGCGTCTTCGCTGGATCAGGTGAAAAACTGTTTTTT.

There are a few counts of this clonotype. The chain employs TRBV6-2 or TRBV6-3 and TRBJ1-2; D remains unclear. The CDR3 is 16 residues long. Per the germline V gene, CDR1 is MNHEY and CDR2 is SVGEGT. Trimming removed 6 bases at V and 0 bases at J, with 17 bases between. The CDR3, as DNA: TGTGCCAGCAGAGACCCAGGCGGCCAGGCTAACTATGGCTACACCTTC. As protein: CASRDPGGQANYGYTF.

This sequence joins TRBV28 and TRBJ1-3; D ambiguous. Germline CDR1 MDHEN, CDR2 SYDVKM. The CDR3 totals 14 residues. Trimming cost V 3 bases and J 4 bases, with 10 bases left between them. The CDR3 DNA reads TGTGCCAGCAGTTTTATCGACTCCGGAAACACCATATATTTT. Its translation is CASSFIDSGNTIYF.

This clonotype was observed at least ten times. The chain links TRBV15 to TRBJ2-1; 7 positions agree with TRBD2. Germline CDR1 reads LNHNV; CDR2 reads YYDKDF (reference sequence). CDR3 size: 16 residues. The J segment lost 7 bases and the V segment lost 5 bases, leaving 14 bases of the junction unmatched. CDR3 in amino acids: CATSSDPSGAENEQFF. Here the CDR3 DNA reads TGTGCCACCAGCTCCGACCCTAGCGGAGCGGAAAATGAGCAGTTCTTC.

The gene calls are TRBV6-2 or TRBV6-3 and TRBJ2-2; D possibly uses TRBD1 or TRBD2 (5 bases each). Trimming left V 6 bases short and J 0 bases short, with 14 bases between. CDR1 and CDR2 from the germline V gene are MNHEY and SVGEGT. The CDR3 length is 16 residues. The chain's CDR3 is CASRRGTTANTGELFF. Written as DNA, the CDR3 is TGTGCCAGCAGAAGAGGGACCACAGCGAACACCGGGGAGCTGTTTTTT.

This clonotype was seen a few times. The chain carries TRBV18 and TRBJ2-3; 9 positions agree with TRBD2. The germline V gene encodes CDR1 KGHSH and CDR2 LQKENI. This CDR3 has 15 residues. Unmatched junction bases numbered 5, after V lost 3 bases and J lost 4 bases. CDR3 sequence reads: CASSPPLAGPDTQYF. DNA of the CDR3: TGTGCCAGCTCACCGCCTCTAGCGGGACCAGATACGCAGTATTTT.

This clonotype was seen a few times. The rearrangement links TRBV5-1 to TRBJ2-7; 11 nucleotides line up with TRBD1. The V and J ends lost 4 bases and 2 bases, in that order; junction bases with no gene match: 2. Germline V gene lookup returns CDR1 SGHRS and CDR2 YFSETQ. The CDR3 length is 14 residues. The CDR3 DNA follows: TGCGCCAGCAGCAAGGGACAGGGGGCCTACGAGCAGTACTTC. It yields the protein CASSKGQGAYEQYF.

The rearrangement joins TRBV28 to TRBJ2-5; 7 nucleotides match TRBD2. CDR3 length: 17 amino acids. Trimming took 5 bases from V and 5 from J; bases not matched to a gene: 17. Germline V CDR1 and CDR2: MDHEN, SYDVKM. CDR3 residues: CASSPPLNGEGTETQYF. For the CDR3, the DNA is TGTGCCAGCAGTCCTCCCTTGAACGGGGAGGGGACCGAGACCCAGTACTTC.

The V and J genes are TRBV21-1 and TRBJ2-6; TRBD1 is taken as the D call from the table, unchecked against the DNA. TRBV21-1 is a pseudogene. This CDR3 region has 16 residues. CDR3: CASNRGAGPGANVLTF. Here the CDR3 DNA reads TGTGCCAGCAATCGGGGCGCAGGGCCTGGGGCCAACGTCCTGACTTTC.

This clonotype came up many times. CDR3 sequence: CASSLRGAGLAKNIQYF. The CDR3 DNA is TGTGCCAGCAGTTTAAGGGGAGCGGGACTAGCCAAAAACATTCAGTACTTC. The chain couples TRBV28 to TRBJ2-4, with 7 bases lining up with TRBD2. Germline assignment: CDR1 MDHEN and CDR2 SYDVKM. Trimming took 2 bases from V and 0 from J; bases not matched to a gene: 7. The CDR3 length is 17 residues.

The table lists this clonotype with a count of one. This clone may be a read error of a much larger clone one base away. V usage is TRBV12-3 or TRBV12-4 and J usage is TRBJ1-1; D not resolved. V was clipped by 6 bases and J by 5 bases, with 7 bases between them. The CDR3 loop spans 11 amino acids. Here the CDR3 reads CASRGRTEAFF. The CDR3 DNA is TGTGCCAGCAGGGGGAGGACTGAAGCTTTCTTT.

This clonotype occurred many times. The V and J genes are TRBV10-3 and TRBJ1-2, with 8 nucleotides matching TRBD1. The CDR3 covers 15 residues. CDR1 ENHRY and CDR2 SYGVKD come from the germline V gene. V lost 5 bases and J lost 6; bases outside the gene matches: 11. CDR3 amino acids: CAISMTGDLGDGYTF. The CDR3 region has the DNA TGTGCCATCAGTATGACAGGGGACCTTGGAGATGGCTACACCTTC.

The chain joins TRBV5-4 to TRBJ2-3; D may be TRBD1 (5 bases). The V gene's germline CDR1 is SGHNT and CDR2 YYREEE (reference sequence). V gave up 4 bases and J gave up 4 bases, with 7 bases separating them. This CDR3 is 12 amino acids long. CDR3 nucleotides: TGTGCCAGCAGCGGGGCGGCAGATACGCAGTATTTT. Translating it yields CASSGAADTQYF.

This clonotype was observed at least ten times. The V call is TRBV20-1, the J call TRBJ1-1; 8 positions agree with TRBD1. Looked up from germline, CDR1 is DFQATT and CDR2 is SNEGSKA (reference sequence). CDR3 size: 16 residues. Trimming at V came to 0 bases and at J to 6 bases, leaving 12 bases not matched to a gene. Here the CDR3 reads CSARDIGQGARSEAFF. For the CDR3, the DNA is TGCAGTGCTAGAGATATCGGCCAGGGGGCCAGGTCTGAAGCTTTCTTT.

The table lists this clonotype with many counts. The chain carries TRBV7-2 and TRBJ2-1; D possibly corresponds to TRBD2 (6 bases). Trimming removed 0 bases at V and 4 bases at J, with 10 bases between. The germline V gene encodes CDR1 SGHTA and CDR2 FQGNSA. The CDR3 spans 15 residues. The CDR3 spells CASSLAAGNYNEQFF. The DNA of the CDR3 is TGTGCCAGCAGCTTAGCGGCGGGGAATTACAATGAGCAGTTCTTC.